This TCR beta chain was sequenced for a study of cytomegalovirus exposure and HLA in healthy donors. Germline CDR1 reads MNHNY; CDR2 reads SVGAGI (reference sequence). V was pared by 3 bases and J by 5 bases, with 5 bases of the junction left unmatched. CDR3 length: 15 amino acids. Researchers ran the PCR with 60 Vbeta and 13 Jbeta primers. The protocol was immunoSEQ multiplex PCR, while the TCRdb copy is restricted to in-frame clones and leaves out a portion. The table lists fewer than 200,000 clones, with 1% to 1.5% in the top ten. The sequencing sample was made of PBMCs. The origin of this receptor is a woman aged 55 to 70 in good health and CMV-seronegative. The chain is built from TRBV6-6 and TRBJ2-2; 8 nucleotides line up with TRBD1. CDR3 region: CASSYQGARTGELFF. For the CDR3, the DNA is TGTGCCAGCAGTTATCAGGGGGCGAGAACCGGGGAGCTGTTTTTT.